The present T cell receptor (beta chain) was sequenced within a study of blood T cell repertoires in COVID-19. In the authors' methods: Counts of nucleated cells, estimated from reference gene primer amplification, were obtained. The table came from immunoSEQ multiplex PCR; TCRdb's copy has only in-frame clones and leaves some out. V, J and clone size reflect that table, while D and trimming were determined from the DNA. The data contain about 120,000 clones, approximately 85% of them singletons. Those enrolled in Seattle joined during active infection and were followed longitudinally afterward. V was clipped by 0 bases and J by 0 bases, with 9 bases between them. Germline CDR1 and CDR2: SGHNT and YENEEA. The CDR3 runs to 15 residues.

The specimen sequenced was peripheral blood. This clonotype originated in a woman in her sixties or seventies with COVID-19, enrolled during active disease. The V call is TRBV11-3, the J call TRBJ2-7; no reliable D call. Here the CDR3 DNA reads TGTGCCAGCAGCTTAGAGGTTGGCAGCTCCTACGAGCAGTACTTC. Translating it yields CASSLEVGSSYEQYF.